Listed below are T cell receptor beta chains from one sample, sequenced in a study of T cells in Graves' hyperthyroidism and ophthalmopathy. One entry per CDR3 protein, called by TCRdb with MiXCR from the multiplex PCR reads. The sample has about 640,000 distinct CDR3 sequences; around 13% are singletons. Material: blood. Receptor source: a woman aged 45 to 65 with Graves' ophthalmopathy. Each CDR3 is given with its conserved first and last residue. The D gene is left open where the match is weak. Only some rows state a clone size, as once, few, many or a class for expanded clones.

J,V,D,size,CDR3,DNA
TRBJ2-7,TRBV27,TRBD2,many,CASSPQREQYEQYF,TGTGCCAGCAGTCCACAGCGGGAACAGTACGAGCAGTACTTC
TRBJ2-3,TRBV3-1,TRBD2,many,CASSYRGLAGAVQYF,TGTGCCAGCAGCTACCGAGGACTAGCGGGAGCTGTGCAGTATTTT
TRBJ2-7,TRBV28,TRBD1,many,CASSPPGTGSYEQYF,TGTGCCAGCAGTCCCCCCGGGACAGGGAGCTACGAGCAGTACTTC
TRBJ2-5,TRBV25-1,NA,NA,CASSEYWETQYF,TGTGCCAGCAGTGAATACTGGGAGACCCAGTACTTC
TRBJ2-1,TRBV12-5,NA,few,CASGLPGTKTGSYNEQFF,TGTGCTAGTGGTTTGCCCGGGACCAAAACTGGGTCCTACAATGAGCAGTTCTTC
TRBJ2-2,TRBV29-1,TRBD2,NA,CSVVWLAGMAGELFF,TGCAGCGTTGTATGGCTAGCGGGAATGGCCGGGGAGCTGTTTTTT
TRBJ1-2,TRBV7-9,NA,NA,CASSFFFQTTSEGYTF,TGTGCCAGCAGCTTTTTCTTTCAGACGACTTCTGAGGGCTACACCTTC
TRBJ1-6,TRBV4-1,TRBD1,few,CASSQGDRGGEAPLHF,TGCGCCAGCAGCCAAGGGGACAGGGGAGGGGAGGCACCCCTCCACTTT
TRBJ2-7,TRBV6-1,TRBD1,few,CASSSVSGTGVYEQYF,TGTGCCAGCAGCTCAGTTTCCGGGACAGGGGTATACGAGCAGTACTTC
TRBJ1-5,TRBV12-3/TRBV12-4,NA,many,CASSLMGGGIGNQPQHF,TGTGCCAGCAGTTTAATGGGGGGAGGGATCGGCAATCAGCCCCAGCATTTT
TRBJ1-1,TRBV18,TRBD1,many,CASSPNRGIMNTEAFF,TGTGCCAGCTCCCCTAACAGGGGGATCATGAACACTGAAGCTTTCTTT
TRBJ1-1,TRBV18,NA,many,CASSQLDTEAFF,TGTGCCAGCTCACAACTAGACACTGAAGCTTTCTTT
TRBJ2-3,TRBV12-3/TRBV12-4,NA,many,CASSSRSGGGTDTQYF,TGTGCCAGCAGTTCCCGATCAGGGGGGGGCACAGATACGCAGTATTTT
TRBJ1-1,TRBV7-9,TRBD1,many,CASSLGQVNTEAFF,TGTGCCAGCAGCTTGGGACAGGTTAACACTGAAGCTTTCTTT
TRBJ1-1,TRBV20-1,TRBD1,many,CSARRVKGGQGTEAFF,TGCAGTGCTAGACGGGTCAAGGGGGGACAGGGCACTGAAGCTTTCTTT
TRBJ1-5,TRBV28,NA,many,CASSPAGPSNQPQHF,TGTGCCAGCAGCCCCGCAGGGCCAAGCAATCAGCCCCAGCATTTT
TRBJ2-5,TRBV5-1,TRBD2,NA,CASSLGLAGVVAETQYF,TGCGCCAGCAGCTTAGGACTAGCGGGAGTCGTTGCAGAGACCCAGTACTTC
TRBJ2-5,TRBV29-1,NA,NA,CSVNDRSDGRPQETQYF,TGCAGCGTTAACGACAGAAGTGATGGGAGGCCCCAAGAGACCCAGTACTTC
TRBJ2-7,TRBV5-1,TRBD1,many,CASTVEGQGASEQYF,TGCGCCAGCACCGTGGAGGGGCAGGGGGCTTCTGAGCAGTACTTC
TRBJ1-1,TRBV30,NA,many,CAWSEAGLPRAFF,TGTGCCTGGAGTGAAGCGGGGTTACCTCGTGCTTTCTTT
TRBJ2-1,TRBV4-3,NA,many,CASSQETGQSSYNEQFF,TGCGCCAGCAGCCAAGAAACAGGACAGAGCTCCTACAATGAGCAGTTCTTC
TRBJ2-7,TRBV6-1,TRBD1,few,CASKGQGYYEQYF,TGTGCCAGCAAAGGACAGGGGTACTACGAGCAGTACTTC
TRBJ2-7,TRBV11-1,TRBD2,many,CASSPFRASGSVQYF,TGTGCCAGCAGCCCATTCCGGGCTAGCGGGAGCGTGCAGTACTTC
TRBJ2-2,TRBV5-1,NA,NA,CASSTSQNTGELFF,TGCGCCAGCAGCACCTCCCAGAACACCGGGGAGCTGTTTTTT
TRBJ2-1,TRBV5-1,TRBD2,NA,CASSQTGTSGDEQFF,TGCGCCAGCAGCCAAACCGGGACTAGCGGGGATGAGCAGTTCTTC
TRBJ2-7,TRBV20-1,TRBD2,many,CSALSGGISYEQYF,TGCAGTGCTTTGTCCGGGGGGATCTCCTACGAGCAGTACTTC
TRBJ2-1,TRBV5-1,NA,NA,CASSLGGSSEQFF,TGCGCCAGCAGCTTGGGCGGGTCTAGTGAGCAGTTCTTC
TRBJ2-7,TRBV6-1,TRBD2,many,CASSEAMEGTISREQYF,TGTGCCAGCAGTGAAGCGATGGAGGGGACTATTTCGCGGGAGCAGTACTTC
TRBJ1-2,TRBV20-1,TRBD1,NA,CSATVRGGGYGYTF,TGCAGTGCTACCGTTAGAGGGGGCGGGTATGGCTACACCTTC
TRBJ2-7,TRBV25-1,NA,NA,CASSELDTYYEQYF,TGTGCCAGCAGTGAATTGGACACCTACTACGAGCAGTACTTC
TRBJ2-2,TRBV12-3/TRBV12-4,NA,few,CASNPGAQYTGELFF,TGTGCCAGCAATCCCGGGGCGCAGTATACCGGGGAGCTGTTTTTT
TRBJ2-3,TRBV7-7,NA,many,CASSPLDLSTDTQYF,TGTGCTAGCAGCCCACTAGATTTGAGCACAGATACGCAGTATTTT
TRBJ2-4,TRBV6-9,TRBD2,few,CASSWGLAHDIQYF,TGTGCCAGCAGTTGGGGACTAGCACATGACATTCAGTACTTC
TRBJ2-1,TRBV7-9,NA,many,CASRATKRHSYNEQFF,TGTGCCAGCAGGGCTACTAAGCGGCACTCCTACAATGAGCAGTTCTTC
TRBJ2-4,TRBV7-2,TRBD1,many,CASSVGQDKNIQYF,TGTGCCAGCAGCGTGGGACAGGACAAAAACATTCAGTACTTC
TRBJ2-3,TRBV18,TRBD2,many,CASSPPSGRTTDTQYF,TGTGCCAGCTCACCACCTAGCGGGAGGACCACAGATACGCAGTATTTT
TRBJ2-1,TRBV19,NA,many,CASSMKAVAYNEQFF,TGTGCCAGTAGTATGAAGGCCGTGGCCTACAATGAGCAGTTCTTC
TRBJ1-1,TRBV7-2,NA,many,CASSLRGGAGTEAFF,TGTGCCAGCAGCTTACGGGGGGGCGCAGGCACTGAAGCTTTCTTT
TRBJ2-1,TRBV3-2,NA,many,CASSPMEVCEQFF,TGTGCCAGCAGCCCCATGGAGGTCTGTGAGCAGTTCTTC
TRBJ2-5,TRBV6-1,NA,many,CASRLQGAGETQYF,TGTGCCAGCAGGCTACAGGGAGCGGGGGAGACCCAGTACTTC
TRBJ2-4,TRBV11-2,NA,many,CASSLLLPDSRFAKNIQYF,TGTGCCAGCAGCTTATTATTACCGGACAGCCGGTTTGCCAAAAACATTCAGTACTTC
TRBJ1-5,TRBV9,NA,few,CASSVNRERQPQHF,TGTGCCAGCAGCGTTAACAGGGAACGTCAGCCCCAGCATTTT